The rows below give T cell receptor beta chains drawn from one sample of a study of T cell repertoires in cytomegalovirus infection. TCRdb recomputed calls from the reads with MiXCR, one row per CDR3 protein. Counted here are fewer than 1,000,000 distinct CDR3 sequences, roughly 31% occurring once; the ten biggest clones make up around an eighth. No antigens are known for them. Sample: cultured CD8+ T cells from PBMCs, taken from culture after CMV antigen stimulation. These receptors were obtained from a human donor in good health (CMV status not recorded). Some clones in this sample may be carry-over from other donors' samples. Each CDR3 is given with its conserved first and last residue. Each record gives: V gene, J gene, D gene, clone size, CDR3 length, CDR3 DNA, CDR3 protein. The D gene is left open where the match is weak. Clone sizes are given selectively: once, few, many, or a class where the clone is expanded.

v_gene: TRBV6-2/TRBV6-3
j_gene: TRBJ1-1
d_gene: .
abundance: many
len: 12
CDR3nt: TGTGCCAGCAGTGGTATGGGGACGGAAGCTTTCTTT
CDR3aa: CASSGMGTEAFF

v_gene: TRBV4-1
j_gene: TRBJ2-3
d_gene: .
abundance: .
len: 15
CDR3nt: TGCGCCAGCAGCCAAGGTCAAGGGACCACAGATACGCAGTATTTT
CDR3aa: CASSQGQGTTDTQYF

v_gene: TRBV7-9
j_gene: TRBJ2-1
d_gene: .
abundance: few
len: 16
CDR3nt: TGTGCCAGCACCTTGGAGCGGGTAAGCTCCTACAATGAGCAGTTCTTC
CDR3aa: CASTLERVSSYNEQFF

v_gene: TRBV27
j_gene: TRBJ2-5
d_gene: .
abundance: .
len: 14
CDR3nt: TGTGCCAGCAGTCGCCCGGGAATCCAAGAGACCCAGTACTTC
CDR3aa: CASSRPGIQETQYF

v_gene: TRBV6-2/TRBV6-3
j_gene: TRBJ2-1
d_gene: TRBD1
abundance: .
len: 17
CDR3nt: TGTGCCAGCAGTTACTCACAGGGGGGCCTAGCTTACAATGAGCAGTTCTTC
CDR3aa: CASSYSQGGLAYNEQFF

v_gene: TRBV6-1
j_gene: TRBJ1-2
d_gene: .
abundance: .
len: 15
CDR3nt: TGTGCCAGCAGTGAACTGGGGGGGACTAACTATGGCTACACCTTC
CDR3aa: CASSELGGTNYGYTF

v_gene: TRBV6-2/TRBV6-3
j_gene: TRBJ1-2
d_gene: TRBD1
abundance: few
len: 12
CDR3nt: TGTGCCACCACACAGGGGCTGTATGGCTACACCTTC
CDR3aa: CATTQGLYGYTF

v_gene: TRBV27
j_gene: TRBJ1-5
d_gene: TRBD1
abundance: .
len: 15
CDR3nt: TGTGCCAGCAGGCAGGGGGTATATGGCAATCAGCCCCAGCATTTT
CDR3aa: CASRQGVYGNQPQHF

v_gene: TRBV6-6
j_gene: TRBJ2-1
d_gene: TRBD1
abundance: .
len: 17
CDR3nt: TGTGCCAGCAGTTACTCGGCCCCCGGGACAGGGATCCTTGAGCAGTTCTTC
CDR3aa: CASSYSAPGTGILEQFF

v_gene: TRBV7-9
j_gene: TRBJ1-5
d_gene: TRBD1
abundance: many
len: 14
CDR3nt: TGTGCCAGCAGCTCAGACAGGGAGAATCAGCCCCAGCATTTT
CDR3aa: CASSSDRENQPQHF

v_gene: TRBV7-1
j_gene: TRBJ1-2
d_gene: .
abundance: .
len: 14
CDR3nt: TGTGCCAGCTGGTCCGACAGAGCCTACTATGGCTACACCTTC
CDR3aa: CASWSDRAYYGYTF

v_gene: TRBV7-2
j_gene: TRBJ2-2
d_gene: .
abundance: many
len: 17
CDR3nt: TGTGCCAGCAGCTTAGGCCTACGGCCTAGTCTCACCGGGGAGCTGTTTTTT
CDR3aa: CASSLGLRPSLTGELFF

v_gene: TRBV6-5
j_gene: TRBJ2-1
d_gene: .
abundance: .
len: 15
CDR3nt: TGTGCCAGCAGACCCCTTGAGCGCGCGTCCAATGAGCAGTTCTTC
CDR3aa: CASRPLERASNEQFF

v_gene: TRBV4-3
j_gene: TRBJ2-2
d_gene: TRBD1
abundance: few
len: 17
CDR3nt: TGCGCCAGCAGCCCAGAAACGATCAGGGGGCGCACCGGGGAGCTGTTTTTT
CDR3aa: CASSPETIRGRTGELFF

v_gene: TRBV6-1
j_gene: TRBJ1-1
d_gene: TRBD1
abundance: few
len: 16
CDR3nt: TGTGCCAGCAGGTTACGGCCTTCAGGGGGCTGGACTGAAGCTTTCTTT
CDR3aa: CASRLRPSGGWTEAFF

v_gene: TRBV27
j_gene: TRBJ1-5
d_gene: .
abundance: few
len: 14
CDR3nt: TGTGCCAGTAGGACCGGACAGAGAATGCAGCCCCAGCATTTT
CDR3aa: CASRTGQRMQPQHF

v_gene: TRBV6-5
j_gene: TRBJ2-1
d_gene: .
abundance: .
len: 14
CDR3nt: TGTGCCAGCAGTGACGGAGGGTTCTACAATGAGCAGTTCTTC
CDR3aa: CASSDGGFYNEQFF

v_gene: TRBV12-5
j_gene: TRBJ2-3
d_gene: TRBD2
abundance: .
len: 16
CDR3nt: TGTGCTAGTGGACAAACTAGCGGGGGGGCCATAGATACGCAGTATTTT
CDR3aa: CASGQTSGGAIDTQYF